This TCR beta chain was retrieved from a study of blood T cell repertoires in COVID-19. Looking at the study overall: Collection of acute and convalescent COVID-19 samples took place in the United States, Italy and Spain.

Using immunoSEQ multiplex PCR, the repertoire was profiled, and TCRdb retains in-frame clones only, with some absent. The sample consists of 450,000 or so clones, approximately 90% of them appearing once. The germline V gene encodes CDR1 SNHLY and CDR2 FYNNEI. Trimming removed 6 bases from V and 2 bases from J, with 19 bases in between. This CDR3 spans 16 amino acids. This sequence was found in a man between 18 and 29 years old with COVID-19, enrolled during active disease. V gene TRBV2 combines with J gene TRBJ1-2, with D maybe TRBD1 (5 bases). Sequenced sample: peripheral blood. CDR3 in DNA: TGTGCCAGCAGCGCTACGTCGGGGGGTTCAAACTATGGCTACACCTTC. Its translation: CASSATSGGSNYGYTF.